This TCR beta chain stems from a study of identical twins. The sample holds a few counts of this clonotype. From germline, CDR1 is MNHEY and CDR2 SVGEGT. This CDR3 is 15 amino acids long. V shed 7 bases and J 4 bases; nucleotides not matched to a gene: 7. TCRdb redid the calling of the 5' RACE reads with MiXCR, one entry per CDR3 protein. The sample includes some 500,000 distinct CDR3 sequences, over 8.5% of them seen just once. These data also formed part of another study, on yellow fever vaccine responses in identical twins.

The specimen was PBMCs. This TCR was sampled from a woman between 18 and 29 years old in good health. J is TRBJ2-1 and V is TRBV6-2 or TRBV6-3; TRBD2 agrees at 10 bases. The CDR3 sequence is CASKPGTSEYNEQFF. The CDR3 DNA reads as TGTGCCAGCAAACCCGGGACTAGCGAGTACAATGAGCAGTTCTTC.